The 8 T cell receptor beta chains below were found in one sample sequenced in a study of siplizumab effects on memory and regulatory T cells. Measured with immunoSEQ multiplex PCR; TCRdb has only the in-frame clones, and not every one. The sample lists over 100,000 clones, 80% to 95% seen once, with over 0.15% in the top ten. The material sequenced was non-Treg CD4+ T cells sorted from blood. All receptors come from a human donor in good health.

This clone showed up just once. For the CDR3, the DNA is TGTGCCAGACGGGAGGAGGGACGGACCATATATTTT. This gives the protein CARREEGRTIYF. The chain recombines TRBV30 with TRBJ1-3; possible D gene TRBD1, 5 bases. In germline, CDR1 is GTSNPN, CDR2 SVGIG (reference sequence). Trimming pared 8 bases from V and 10 bases from J, leaving 18 bases between. This CDR3 region has 12 residues. The entire variable domain, with the rest obtained from reference TRBV30 and TRBJ1-3, is as follows: SQTIHQWPATLVQPVGSPLSLECTVEGTSNPNLYWYRQAAGRGLQLLFYSVGIGQISSEVPQNLSASRPQDRQFILSSKKLLLSDSGFYLCARREEGRTIYFGEGSWLTVV.

The chain couples TRBV19 to TRBJ1-2, with 9 bases that match TRBD1. The CDR3 contains 13 residues. With V trimmed by 4 bases and J by 4 bases, 1 base remained unmatched. The germline CDR1 and CDR2 sequences are LNHDA and SQIVND (reference sequence). In DNA, the CDR3 is TGTGCCAGTAGTAAGACAGGGGGCTATGGCTACACCTTC. Translation gives CASSKTGGYGYTF.

This chain joins TRBV11-2 and TRBJ2-5; D is perhaps TRBD2 (5 bases). V dropped 1 base and J dropped 2 bases, with 14 bases sitting between them. The CDR3 covers 16 residues. Germline assignment: CDR1 SGHAT and CDR2 FQNNGV. The CDR3 DNA reads as TGTGCCAGCAGCTTAGGTCTCGGAGGACCTCAAGAGACCCAGTACTTC. It encodes CASSLGLGGPQETQYF.

As to this clone: The same CDR3 also results from other DNA sequences found in this sample. The rearrangement links TRBV5-1 to TRBJ1-2; maybe TRBD1 (6 bases). Trimming removed 0 bases from V and 6 bases from J, with 12 bases in between. Germline V gene lookup returns CDR1 SGHRS and CDR2 YFSETQ. The CDR3 runs to 14 residues. The CDR3 protein is CASSLGSGADGYTF. The CDR3 DNA sequence: TGCGCCAGCAGCTTGGGATCAGGGGCGGATGGCTACACCTTC.

The V and J genes are TRBV7-8 and TRBJ1-4; D remains ambiguous. This CDR3 is built from 17 residues. The germline CDR1 and CDR2 sequences are SGHVS and FQNEAQ. V lost 5 bases to trimming and J lost 0 bases, with 16 bases between them. The CDR3 is CASSQYGVLATNEKLFF. The DNA of the CDR3 is TGTGCCAGCAGCCAATACGGGGTCTTGGCAACTAATGAAAAACTGTTTTTT.

The CDR3 loop reads CASSYSNTGVHYGYTF. The CDR3, as DNA: TGTGCCAGCAGTTACTCAAATACAGGGGTTCACTATGGCTACACCTTC. The V gene is TRBV6-5, the J gene TRBJ1-2, with 7 bases aligning to TRBD1. The V gene's germline CDR1 is MNHEY and CDR2 SVGAGI. After removal of 0 bases from V and 3 bases from J, the junction contained 7 bases not matched to a gene. The CDR3 is 16 amino acids.

The V and J genes are TRBV5-1 and TRBJ1-3; possibly TRBD1 for D (5 bases). In germline, CDR1 is SGHRS, CDR2 YFSETQ. The CDR3 extends over 15 amino acids. V lost 8 bases, J lost 3 bases, and 18 bases lay in between. The chain's CDR3 is CASTQNGGFGNTIYF. The DNA for the CDR3 is TGCGCCAGTACCCAGAATGGGGGGTTTGGAAACACCATATATTTT.

A single count supports this clone. J is TRBJ1-4 and V is TRBV18; 8 bases match TRBD1. The germline CDR1 and CDR2 sequences are KGHSH and LQKENI. Trimming at V came to 6 bases and at J to 6 bases, leaving 6 bases not matched to a gene. The CDR3 spans 14 residues. The DNA for the CDR3 is TGTGCCAGCTCGACAGGGGCGGTGTATGAAAAACTGTTTTTT. It is translated as CASSTGAVYEKLFF.